This T cell receptor beta chain was obtained from a study of sequential checkpoint blockade in melanoma. As for the study in general: Arm A got nivolumab then ipilimumab; arm B the reverse, 1:1. Each arm's sequence ended with maintenance nivolumab.

This sample's treatment: randomized to nivolumab then ipilimumab (arm A) or the reverse (arm B). PBMC sorting kept live CD3+CD8+ cells without CD19 or CD56. Assay: immunoSEQ multiplex PCR; the TCRdb copy retains only in-frame clones and omits some. The data show about 28,000 clones, about 88% seen once. Germline values: CDR1 MNHEY, CDR2 SMNVEV (reference sequence). The CDR3 totals 14 residues. Trimming pared 3 bases from V and 7 bases from J, leaving 12 bases between. V gene TRBV27 combines with J gene TRBJ2-2; a possible D gene is TRBD1 (5 bases). Sequences were derived from CD8+ T cells sorted from blood (inferred from file names), sampled from a patient given nivolumab and ipilimumab in sequence. The sequence was collected from a human donor with melanoma. This CDR3 is CASSFGAQSGELFF. CDR3 nucleotide sequence: TGTGCCAGCAGTTTTGGGGCGCAGAGCGGGGAGCTGTTTTTT.